Below are 10 T cell receptor beta chains sequenced from a single sample in a study of T cells in Graves' hyperthyroidism and ophthalmopathy. The source material, RNA transcripts, was used to amplify TCR beta CDR3 regions. The HTBI primer set served for first-round RT-PCR of the TCR CDR3. Each CDR3 protein is one row after TCRdb ran MiXCR on the multiplex PCR reads. The repertoire holds some 370,000 distinct CDR3 sequences, with around 15% as singletons. Sequences were obtained from blood. All receptors derive from a man aged 50 to 59 with Graves' ophthalmopathy.

This clonotype was seen repeatedly, ten times or more. V is TRBV6-5 and J is TRBJ2-7, with 8 bases fitting TRBD1. V shed 0 bases, J shed 5 bases, and the junction held 6 bases outside the gene matches. Looked up from germline, CDR1 is MNHEY and CDR2 is SVGAGI. The CDR3 consists of 15 residues. CDR3 sequence (DNA): TGTGCCAGCAGTTACTCGGCAGGGGGCAGGGACGAGCAGTACTTC. It is translated as CASSYSAGGRDEQYF.

The chain links TRBV3-1 to TRBJ1-1, with TRBD1 matching over 10 bases. CDR3 length: 15 residues. From germline, CDR1 is LGHDT and CDR2 YNNKEL (reference sequence). Trimming at V came to 4 bases and at J to 1 base, leaving 3 bases not matched to a gene. The CDR3 loop is CASSLRQGANTEAFF. The CDR3 nucleotides read TGTGCCAGCAGCCTGCGACAGGGGGCGAACACTGAAGCTTTCTTT.

The chain is built from TRBV19 and TRBJ2-7, with D uncertain. Per the germline V gene, CDR1 is LNHDA and CDR2 is SQIVND (reference sequence). The length of the CDR3 is 13 residues. V shed 7 bases and J shed 6 bases, with 16 bases lying between them. CDR3 amino acids: CASKGEVLSEQYF. The CDR3 coding sequence is TGTGCCAGTAAAGGTGAGGTTTTGTCCGAGCAGTACTTC.

This clonotype came up many times. The chain has TRBV7-8 and TRBJ1-5; D uncertain. Germline V gene sequence: CDR1 SGHVS, CDR2 FQNEAQ. With 1 base removed from V and 2 bases from J, the gap between germline ends came to 6 bases. This CDR3 contains 14 residues. In DNA, the CDR3 is TGTGCCAGCAGCTTAGTGTCTGGCAATCAGCCCCAGCATTTT. Translation gives CASSLVSGNQPQHF.

Turning to this clonotype: Since the CDR3 does not end with the conserved phenylalanine or tryptophan, this likely comes from a read error. This chain links TRBV7-6 with TRBJ2-7; TRBD2 agrees at 11 bases. Germline CDR1 reads SGHVS; CDR2 reads FNYEAQ. The J segment lost 5 bases and the V segment lost 2 bases, leaving 8 bases of the junction unmatched. This CDR3 has 16 amino acids. CDR3 sequence: CASSLILAGGPNEQYL. In DNA, the CDR3 is TGTGCCAGCAGCTTAATATTAGCGGGAGGGCCTAACGAGCAGTACCTC.

This clonotype was counted many times. J is TRBJ2-1 and V is TRBV29-1, with 10 bases that match TRBD1. V was clipped by 1 base and J by 4 bases; unmatched bases: 10. The CDR3 consists of 17 residues. Germline V CDR1 and CDR2: SQVTM, ANQGSEA. In DNA, the CDR3 is TGCAGCGTTGAAGGCACAATATGGGACAGGGGATACAATGAGCAGTTCTTC. Translated, it gives CSVEGTIWDRGYNEQFF.

This clonotype was seen many times. The J gene is TRBJ2-1, the V gene TRBV3-1; 7 bases are a match to TRBD2. The germline CDR1 and CDR2 sequences are LGHDT and YNNKEL (reference sequence). This CDR3 contains 16 residues. After removal of 3 bases from V and 5 bases from J, the junction contained 10 bases not matched to a gene. CDR3 sequence reads: CASSQMRDYGHNEQFF. CDR3 sequence (DNA): TGTGCCAGCAGCCAGATGCGGGACTATGGACACAATGAGCAGTTCTTC.

This clonotype turned up a few times. The chain links TRBV24-1 to TRBJ2-1; D remains ambiguous. The germline V gene encodes CDR1 KGHDR and CDR2 SFDVKD. The germline V and J ends were trimmed by 0 bases and 6 bases, with 5 bases remaining between them. This CDR3 is built from 13 residues. In DNA, the CDR3 is TGTGCCACCAGTGATTTGGACGGCAATGAGCAGTTCTTC. It encodes CATSDLDGNEQFF.

A note on this clonotype: A much larger clone lies a single base off, so this may be a read error. This CDR3 is CASTIGTSGVEQYF. CDR3 DNA sequence: TGTGCCAGCACTATCGGGACTAGCGGAGTGGAGCAGTACTTC. The chain has TRBV12-3 or TRBV12-4 and TRBJ2-7; TRBD2 matches 11 bases. The CDR3 has 14 amino acids. V was clipped by 7 bases and J by 7 bases; unmatched bases: 9.

The CDR3 DNA reads as TGCGCCAGCAGAATCACGGGGAAGGGGTGGAACGAGCAGTACTTC. Its protein is CASRITGKGWNEQYF. The chain is built from TRBV5-1 and TRBJ2-7; possibly TRBD1 or TRBD2 for D (5 bases each). Trimming pared 5 bases from V and 5 bases from J, leaving 20 bases between. Germline CDR1 and CDR2: SGHRS and YFSETQ. This CDR3 is built from 15 residues.